The 7 T cell receptor beta chains in this list originate from one sample, sequenced in a study of identical twins. TCRdb itself ran the 5' RACE reads through MiXCR, one entry per CDR3 protein. The data hold more than 350,000 distinct CDR3 sequences, with approximately 10% observed a single time. The material sequenced was naive T cells sorted from blood. Source of these receptors: a woman between 45 and 65 years old in good health.

This clonotype was seen more than once but under ten times. The chain joins TRBV12-3 or TRBV12-4 to TRBJ2-2; D might be TRBD2 (6 bases). V was clipped by 6 bases and J by 0 bases, with 11 bases between them. The CDR3 contains 15 residues. CDR3 DNA sequence: TGTGCCAGCAGGTCCGGGACTCCGAACACCGGGGAGCTGTTTTTT. Protein product: CASRSGTPNTGELFF.

This clonotype appeared many times. This sequence joins TRBV12-3 or TRBV12-4 and TRBJ1-1; D is ambiguous. The CDR3 totals 14 residues. Trimming stripped 5 bases from V and 3 bases from J, with 13 bases between. CDR3: CASSPNRWDTEAFF. In DNA form, the CDR3 reads TGTGCCAGCAGTCCGAATCGATGGGACACTGAAGCTTTCTTT.

CDR3 in amino acids: CASSQVGSGRFEEQYF. Written as DNA, the CDR3 is TGTGCCAGCAGCCAAGTCGGGAGCGGGAGGTTCGAGGAGCAGTACTTC. V usage is TRBV3-1 and J usage is TRBJ2-7; 9 nucleotides agree with TRBD2. In germline, CDR1 is LGHDT, CDR2 YNNKEL (reference sequence). This CDR3 comprises 16 residues. With V trimmed by 1 base and J by 7 bases, 11 bases remained unmatched.

The chain recombines TRBV6-1 with TRBJ1-3; the match to TRBD1 covers 7 bases. This CDR3 is 14 amino acids long. Unmatched junction bases numbered 2, after V lost 4 bases and J lost 2 bases. CDR1 is MNHNS, CDR2 SASEGT, per germline. The CDR3 sequence: CASSATGPGNTIYF. CDR3 DNA: TGTGCCAGCAGTGCGACAGGGCCTGGAAACACCATATATTTT.

The chain couples TRBV27 to TRBJ2-3, with a weak D call TRBD1 (5 bases). Per the germline V gene, CDR1 is MNHEY and CDR2 is SMNVEV (reference sequence). The germline V and J ends were trimmed by 3 bases and 4 bases, with 11 bases remaining between them. This CDR3 comprises 14 residues. The CDR3 DNA sequence: TGTGCCAGCAGTTTCTGGGGCACGCCAGATACGCAGTATTTT. Translating gives CASSFWGTPDTQYF.

This clonotype was counted a few times. The chain carries TRBV5-1 and TRBJ2-1, with D possibly being TRBD2 (5 bases). Germline CDR1 SGHRS, CDR2 YFSETQ. Trimming left V 0 bases short and J 5 bases short, with 6 bases between. The CDR3 covers 13 residues. CDR3 coding DNA: TGCGCCAGCAGCTTGGGGACTCACAATGAGCAGTTCTTC. Protein product: CASSLGTHNEQFF.

A few counts support this clonotype. The chain recombines TRBV20-1 with TRBJ2-7; 12 bases line up with TRBD1. The germline V gene has CDR1 DFQATT and CDR2 SNEGSKA (reference sequence). V shed 4 bases and J 5 bases; nucleotides not matched to a gene: 6. The CDR3 loop spans 14 amino acids. CDR3 coding DNA: TGCAGTGCTACCTCCGGGACAGGGGGCGACGAGCAGTACTTC. It encodes CSATSGTGGDEQYF.